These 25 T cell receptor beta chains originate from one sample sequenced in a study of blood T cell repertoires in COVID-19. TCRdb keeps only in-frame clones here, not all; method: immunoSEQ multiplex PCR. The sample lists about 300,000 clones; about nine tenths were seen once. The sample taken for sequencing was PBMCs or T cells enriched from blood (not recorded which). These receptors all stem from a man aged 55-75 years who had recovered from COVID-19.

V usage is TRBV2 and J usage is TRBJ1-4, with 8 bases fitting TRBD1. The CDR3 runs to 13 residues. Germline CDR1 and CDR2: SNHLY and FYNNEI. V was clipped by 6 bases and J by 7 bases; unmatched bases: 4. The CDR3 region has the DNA TGTGCCAGCAGCAGGGGGCGCGGTGAAAAACTGTTTTTT. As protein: CASSRGRGEKLFF.

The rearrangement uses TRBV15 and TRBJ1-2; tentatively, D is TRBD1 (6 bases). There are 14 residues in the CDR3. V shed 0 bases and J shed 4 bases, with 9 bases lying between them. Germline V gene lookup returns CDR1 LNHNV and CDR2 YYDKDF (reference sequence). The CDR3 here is CATSRDLGAYGYTF. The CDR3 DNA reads TGTGCCACCAGCAGAGATCTGGGGGCCTATGGCTACACCTTC.

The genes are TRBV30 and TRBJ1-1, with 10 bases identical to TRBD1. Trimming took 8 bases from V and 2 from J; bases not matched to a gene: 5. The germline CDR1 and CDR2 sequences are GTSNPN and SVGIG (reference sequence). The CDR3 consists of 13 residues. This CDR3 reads CAHDRGRNTEAFF. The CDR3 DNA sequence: TGTGCCCATGACAGGGGGCGCAACACTGAAGCTTTCTTT.

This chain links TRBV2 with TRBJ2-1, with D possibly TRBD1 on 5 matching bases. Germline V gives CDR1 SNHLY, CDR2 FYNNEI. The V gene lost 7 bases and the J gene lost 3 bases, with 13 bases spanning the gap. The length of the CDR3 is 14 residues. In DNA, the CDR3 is TGTGCCAGCAAGAGGACACAGAACTACAATGAGCAGTTCTTC. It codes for CASKRTQNYNEQFF.

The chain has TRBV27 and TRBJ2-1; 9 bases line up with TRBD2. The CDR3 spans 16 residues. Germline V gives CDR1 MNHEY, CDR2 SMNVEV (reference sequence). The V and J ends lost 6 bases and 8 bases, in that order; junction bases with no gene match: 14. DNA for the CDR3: TGTGCCAGCAGGCCACCTCTAGCGGGAATCGGACATGAGCAGTTCTTC. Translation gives CASRPPLAGIGHEQFF.

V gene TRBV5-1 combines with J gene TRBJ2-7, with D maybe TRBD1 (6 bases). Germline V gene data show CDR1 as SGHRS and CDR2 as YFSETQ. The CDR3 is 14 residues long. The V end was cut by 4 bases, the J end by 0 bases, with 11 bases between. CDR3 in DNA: TGCGCCAGCAGCCCTTACAGGGACTCCTACGAGCAGTACTTC. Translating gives CASSPYRDSYEQYF.

The CDR3 protein is CASGRQMNTEAFF. In DNA form, the CDR3 reads TGTGCCAGCGGCCGACAGATGAACACTGAAGCTTTCTTT. The chain recombines TRBV2 with TRBJ1-1; perhaps TRBD1 as D (5 bases). With 8 bases removed from V and 0 bases from J, the gap between germline ends came to 10 bases. CDR1 and CDR2 (germline): SNHLY, FYNNEI. The CDR3 consists of 13 residues.

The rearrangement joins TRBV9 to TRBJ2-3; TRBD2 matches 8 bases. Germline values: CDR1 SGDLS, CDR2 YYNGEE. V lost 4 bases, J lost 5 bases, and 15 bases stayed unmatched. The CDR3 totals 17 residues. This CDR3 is CASSRVESGRGEDTQYF. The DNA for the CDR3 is TGTGCCAGCAGCCGGGTGGAGAGCGGGAGAGGTGAAGATACGCAGTATTTT.

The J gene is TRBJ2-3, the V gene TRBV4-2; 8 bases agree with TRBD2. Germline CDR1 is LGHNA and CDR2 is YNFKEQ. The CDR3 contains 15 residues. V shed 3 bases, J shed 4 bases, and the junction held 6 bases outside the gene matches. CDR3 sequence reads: CASSQAGTRSDTQYF. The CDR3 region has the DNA TGTGCCAGCAGCCAGGCCGGGACTAGGTCAGATACGCAGTATTTT.

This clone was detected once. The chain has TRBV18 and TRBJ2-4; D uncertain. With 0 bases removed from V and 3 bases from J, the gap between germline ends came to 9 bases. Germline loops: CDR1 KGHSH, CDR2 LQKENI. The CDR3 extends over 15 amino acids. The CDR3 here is CASSPPDKGKNIQYF. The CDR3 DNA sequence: TGTGCCAGCTCACCACCCGACAAAGGCAAAAACATTCAGTACTTC.

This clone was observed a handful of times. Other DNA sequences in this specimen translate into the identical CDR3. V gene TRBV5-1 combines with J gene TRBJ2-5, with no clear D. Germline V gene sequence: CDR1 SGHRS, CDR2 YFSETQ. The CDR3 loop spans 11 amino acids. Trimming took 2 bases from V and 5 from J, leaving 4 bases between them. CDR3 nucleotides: TGCGCCAGCAGCTTCAGGGAGACCCAGTACTTC. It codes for CASSFRETQYF.

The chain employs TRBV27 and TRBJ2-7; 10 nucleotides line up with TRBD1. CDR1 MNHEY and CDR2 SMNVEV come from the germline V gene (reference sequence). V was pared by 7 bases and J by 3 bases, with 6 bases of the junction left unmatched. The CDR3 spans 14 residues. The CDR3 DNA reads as TGTGCCAGCAAGCCTCGGACAGGGGGCTACGAGCAGTACTTC. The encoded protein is CASKPRTGGYEQYF.

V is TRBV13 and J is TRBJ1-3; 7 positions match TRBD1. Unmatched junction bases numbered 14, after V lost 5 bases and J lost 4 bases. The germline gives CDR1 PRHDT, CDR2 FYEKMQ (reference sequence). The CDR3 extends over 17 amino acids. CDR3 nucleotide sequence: TGTGCCAGCAGCATACAATGGAGGGGGCGAGGAGGAAACACCATATATTTT. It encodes CASSIQWRGRGGNTIYF.

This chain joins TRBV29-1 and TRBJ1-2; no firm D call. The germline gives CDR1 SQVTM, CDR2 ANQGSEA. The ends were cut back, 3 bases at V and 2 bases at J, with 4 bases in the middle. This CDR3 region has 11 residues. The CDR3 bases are TGCAGCGTTGACGGGAACTATGGCTACACCTTC. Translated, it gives CSVDGNYGYTF.

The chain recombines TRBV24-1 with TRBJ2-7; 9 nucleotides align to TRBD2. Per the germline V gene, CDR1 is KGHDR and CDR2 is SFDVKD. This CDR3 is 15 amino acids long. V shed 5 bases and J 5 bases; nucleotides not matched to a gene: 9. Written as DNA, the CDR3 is TGTGCCACCAGTGGCGTCGGGACTAGCTTACACGAGCAGTACTTC. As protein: CATSGVGTSLHEQYF.

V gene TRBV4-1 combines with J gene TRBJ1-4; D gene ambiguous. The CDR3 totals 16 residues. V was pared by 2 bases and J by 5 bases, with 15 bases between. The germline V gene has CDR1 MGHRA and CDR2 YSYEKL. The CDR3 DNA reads TGCGCCAGCAGCCAAACGTCGGCAGGCCTAAATGAAAAACTGTTTTTT. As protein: CASSQTSAGLNEKLFF.

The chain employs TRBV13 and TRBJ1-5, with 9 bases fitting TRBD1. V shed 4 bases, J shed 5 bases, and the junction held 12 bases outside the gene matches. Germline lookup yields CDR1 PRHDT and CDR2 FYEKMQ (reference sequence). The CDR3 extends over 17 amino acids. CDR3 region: CASSSSGQGKGDQPQHF. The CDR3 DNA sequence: TGTGCCAGCAGCTCCAGTGGACAGGGGAAGGGGGATCAGCCCCAGCATTTT.

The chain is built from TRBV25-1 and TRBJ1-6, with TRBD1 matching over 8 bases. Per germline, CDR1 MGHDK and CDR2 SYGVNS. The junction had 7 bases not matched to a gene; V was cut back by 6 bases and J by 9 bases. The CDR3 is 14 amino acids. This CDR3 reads CASSLQGASSPLHF. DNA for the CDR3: TGTGCCAGCAGCCTCCAGGGGGCCAGTTCACCCCTCCACTTT.

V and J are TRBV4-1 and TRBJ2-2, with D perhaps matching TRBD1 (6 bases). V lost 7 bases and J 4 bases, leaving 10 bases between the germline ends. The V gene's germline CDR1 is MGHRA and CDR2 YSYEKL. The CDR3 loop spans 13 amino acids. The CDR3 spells CASTGTITGELFF. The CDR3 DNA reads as TGCGCCAGCACCGGGACAATCACCGGGGAGCTGTTTTTT.

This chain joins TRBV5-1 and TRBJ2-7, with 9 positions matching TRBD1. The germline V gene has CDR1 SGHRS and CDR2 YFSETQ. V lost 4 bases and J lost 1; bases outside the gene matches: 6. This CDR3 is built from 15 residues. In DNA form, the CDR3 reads TGCGCCAGCAGCCCCAAAGGACAGGGGTCCTACGAGCAGTACTTC. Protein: CASSPKGQGSYEQYF. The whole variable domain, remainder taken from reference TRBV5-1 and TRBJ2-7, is KAGVTQTPRYLIKTRGQQVTLSCSPISGHRSVSWYQQTPGQGLQFLFEYFSETQRNKGNFPGRFSGRQFSNSRSEMNVSTLELGDSALYLCASSPKGQGSYEQYFGPGTRLTVT.

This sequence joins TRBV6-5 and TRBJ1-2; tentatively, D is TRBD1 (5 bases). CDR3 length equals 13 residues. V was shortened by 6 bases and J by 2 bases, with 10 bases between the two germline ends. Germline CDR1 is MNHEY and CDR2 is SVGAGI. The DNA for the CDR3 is TGTGCCAGCAGGCCCTACAGGAACTATGGCTACACCTTC. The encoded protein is CASRPYRNYGYTF.

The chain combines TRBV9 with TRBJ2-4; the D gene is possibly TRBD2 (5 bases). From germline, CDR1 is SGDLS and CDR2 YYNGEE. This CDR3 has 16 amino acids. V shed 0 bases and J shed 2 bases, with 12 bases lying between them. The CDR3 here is CASSVAAGLTKNIQYF. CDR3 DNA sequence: TGTGCCAGCAGCGTAGCGGCGGGCCTAACCAAAAACATTCAGTACTTC.

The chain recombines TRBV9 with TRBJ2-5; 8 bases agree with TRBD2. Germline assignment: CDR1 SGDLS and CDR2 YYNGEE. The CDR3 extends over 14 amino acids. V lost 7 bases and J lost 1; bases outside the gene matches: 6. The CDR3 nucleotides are TGTGCCAGCGGACGGGGGGGGGTCCAAGAGACCCAGTACTTC. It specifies CASGRGGVQETQYF.

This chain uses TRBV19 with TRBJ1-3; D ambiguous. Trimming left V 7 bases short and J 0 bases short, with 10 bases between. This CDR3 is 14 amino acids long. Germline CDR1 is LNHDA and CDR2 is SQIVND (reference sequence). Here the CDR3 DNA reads TGTGCCAGTACGCGCGTCCTCTCTGGAAACACCATATATTTT. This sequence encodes CASTRVLSGNTIYF.

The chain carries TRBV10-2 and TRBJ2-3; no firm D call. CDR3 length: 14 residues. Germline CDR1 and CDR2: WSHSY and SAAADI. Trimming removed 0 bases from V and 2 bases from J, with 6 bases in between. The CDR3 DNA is TGCGCCAGCAGTGAGTCGAGGCCCACAGATACGCAGTATTTT. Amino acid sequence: CASSESRPTDTQYF.